This TCR beta chain comes out of a study of PD-L1 blockade in urothelial cancer. Study as a whole: Patients with male sex and bladder-origin urothelial cancer accounted for about nine tenths of the roughly 29 enrolled.

Locally advanced or metastatic urothelial carcinoma affected the patients. This CDR3 is 14 amino acids long. The germline gives CDR1 SGHTA, CDR2 FQGTGA. Trimming took off 6 bases at V and 2 bases at J, with 11 bases between the two ends. Data came from immunoSEQ multiplex PCR; TCRdb stores just in-frame clones and leaves some out. This sample has about 43,000 clones, with approximately 90% found just once. To note about this clone: Antigen unknown.

Whole-study results and caveats: Below-median pretreatment blood TCR clonality was associated with improved progression-free and overall survival.

The source was PBMCs, collected around atezolizumab (anti-PD-L1) treatment. This chain connects TRBV7-3 to TRBJ2-1; D might be TRBD2 (6 bases). The sequence derives from a woman aged 60-75 years with urothelial cancer. The CDR3, as DNA: TGTGCCAGCAGTCGGGGGTTGCCCTACAATGAGCAGTTCTTC. Its translation: CASSRGLPYNEQFF.